A single sample gave rise to the 29 T cell receptor beta chains below, sequenced in a study of cytomegalovirus exposure and HLA in healthy donors. Primers: 60 Vbeta forward and 13 Jbeta reverse. The method was immunoSEQ multiplex PCR; TCRdb's version includes in-frame clones alone and lacks a portion of them. The sample holds 100,000 or so clones, about 59% seen once. The sample consisted of PBMCs. These receptors all stem from a man younger than 40 in good health and CMV-seropositive.

The J gene is TRBJ2-1, the V gene TRBV30; 8 positions match TRBD2. The CDR3 extends over 14 amino acids. The V segment lost 1 base and the J segment 6 bases; nucleotides outside the gene matches: 5. CDR1 GTSNPN and CDR2 SVGIG come from the germline V gene (reference sequence). The CDR3 region has the DNA TGTGCCTGGAGTGGTAGCGGGGCTGGCAATGAGCAGTTCTTC. Amino acid sequence: CAWSGSGAGNEQFF.

V usage is TRBV18 and J usage is TRBJ1-2; D is ambiguous. Germline-derived CDR1 and CDR2 are KGHSH and LQKENI. V gave up 2 bases and J gave up 8 bases, with 18 bases separating them. The CDR3 has 15 amino acids. Here the CDR3 DNA reads TGTGCCAGCTCACCAGGTACAGTGCTCCGATCGGGCTACACCTTC. Translation: CASSPGTVLRSGYTF.

V usage is TRBV5-1 and J usage is TRBJ2-2; perhaps D is TRBD1 or TRBD2 (9 bases each). CDR1 is SGHRS, CDR2 YFSETQ, per germline. CDR3 size: 18 residues. The V gene lost 4 bases and the J gene lost 9 bases, with 28 bases spanning the gap. CDR3: CASSGTGGAASGVWELFF. For the CDR3, the DNA is TGCGCCAGCAGCGGAACAGGGGGCGCGGCTAGCGGGGTATGGGAGCTGTTTTTT.

The chain links TRBV19 to TRBJ2-5; 9 positions agree with TRBD1. Germline CDR1 LNHDA, CDR2 SQIVND (reference sequence). The CDR3 loop spans 15 amino acids. Trimming removed 2 bases from V and 7 bases from J; junction bases left unmatched: 8. The DNA of the CDR3 is TGTGCCAGTAGTATATCGACAGGGGGGCTTATGACCCAGTACTTC. This sequence encodes CASSISTGGLMTQYF.

There are a few counts of this clone. CDR3 protein: CASSPTGGLEKLFF. CDR3 nucleotide sequence: TGTGCCAGTAGTCCGACAGGGGGTCTTGAAAAACTGTTTTTT. The chain uses TRBV19 and TRBJ1-4; 9 nucleotides line up with TRBD1. The CDR3 totals 14 residues. After removal of 5 bases from V and 7 bases from J, the junction contained 5 bases not matched to a gene. Per the germline V gene, CDR1 is LNHDA and CDR2 is SQIVND (reference sequence).

J is TRBJ1-2 and V is TRBV5-1; the match to TRBD1 covers 9 bases. The CDR3 consists of 15 residues. V gave up 3 bases and J gave up 3 bases; unmatched junction bases: 6. Looked up from germline, CDR1 is SGHRS and CDR2 is YFSETQ. The CDR3 spells CASSWGRQGDYGYTF. The CDR3 coding sequence is TGCGCCAGCAGCTGGGGGAGACAGGGGGACTATGGCTACACCTTC.

J is TRBJ2-7 and V is TRBV10-3; possible D gene TRBD2, 7 bases. Per the germline V gene, CDR1 is ENHRY and CDR2 is SYGVKD. V was pared by 3 bases and J by 4 bases, with 22 bases between. The CDR3 is 17 amino acids. DNA for the CDR3: TGTGCCATCAGTGAAAATGGTCGGTTGAGGGGGGGTTACGAGCAGTACTTC. It specifies CAISENGRLRGGYEQYF.

The chain couples TRBV19 to TRBJ1-1; D might be TRBD1 (5 bases). Germline V CDR1 and CDR2: LNHDA, SQIVND (reference sequence). V lost 3 bases and J lost 5, with 13 bases in between. The CDR3 runs 14 residues. The CDR3 DNA follows: TGTGCCAGTAGTATTAAGGGGATCTGGACTGAAGCTTTCTTT. Translation gives CASSIKGIWTEAFF.

This clone was recorded a few times. The chain has TRBV6-6 and TRBJ1-6; no clear D gene. Germline V CDR1 and CDR2: MNHNY, SVGAGI (reference sequence). This CDR3 is 14 amino acids long. V was cut by 4 bases and J by 8 bases, with 12 bases left in between. CDR3: CASSFGGFDSPLHF. The CDR3 region has the DNA TGTGCCAGCAGTTTTGGAGGATTTGATTCACCCCTCCACTTT.

The chain employs TRBV5-1 and TRBJ1-6; D unclear. Looked up from germline, CDR1 is SGHRS and CDR2 is YFSETQ. V was trimmed by 0 bases and J by 7 bases, leaving 11 bases between them. The CDR3 runs 15 residues. The CDR3 region is CASSLAPSENSPLHF. CDR3 DNA sequence: TGCGCCAGCAGCTTGGCCCCATCCGAGAATTCACCCCTCCACTTT.

The V and J genes are TRBV5-6 and TRBJ2-3, with D hard to call. Between the trimmed V and J ends, which lost 0 bases and 8 bases, there was a span of 19 bases. In germline, CDR1 is SGHDT, CDR2 YYEEEE. This CDR3 is built from 16 residues. CDR3 protein: CASSLAASASPATQYF. CDR3 nucleotides: TGTGCCAGCAGCTTGGCCGCGAGCGCTTCGCCGGCTACGCAGTATTTT. Combining the CDR3 with reference TRBV5-6 and TRBJ2-3 gives the whole variable domain DAGVTQSPTHLIKTRGQQVTLRCSPKSGHDTVSWYQQALGQGPQFIFQYYEEEERQRGNFPDRFSGHQFPNYSSELNVNALLLGDSALYLCASSLAASASPATQYFGPGTRLTVL.

J is TRBJ2-7 and V is TRBV4-1; 8 nucleotides align to TRBD1. CDR3 size: 16 residues. V lost 4 bases and J lost 3; bases outside the gene matches: 11. Per the germline V gene, CDR1 is MGHRA and CDR2 is YSYEKL. The CDR3 bases are TGCGCCAGCAGCCCCGTGCCGGGACAGGATGTCTACGAGCAGTACTTC. Translation gives CASSPVPGQDVYEQYF.

The chain uses TRBV10-3 and TRBJ2-7; 13 positions match TRBD2. Germline trimming cut 4 bases from V and 2 bases from J; bases unmatched to any gene: 8. CDR3 size: 17 residues. The germline gives CDR1 ENHRY, CDR2 SYGVKD. The CDR3 DNA reads TGTGCCATCAGTGCTACTGGACTAGCGGGGGATCCCTACGAGCAGTACTTC. The encoded protein is CAISATGLAGDPYEQYF.

V usage is TRBV6-4 and J usage is TRBJ2-6; a possible D gene is TRBD1 (6 bases). Germline-derived CDR1 and CDR2 are MRHNA and SNTAGT. V gave up 4 bases and J gave up 1 base, with 17 bases separating them. The CDR3 is 18 residues long. CDR3 residues: CASSASPGARSGANVLTF. CDR3 nucleotide sequence: TGTGCCAGCAGTGCCTCCCCAGGGGCGCGTTCTGGGGCCAACGTCCTGACTTTC.

The CDR3 DNA sequence: TGTGCCAGTAGTATGTGGGACAGGGTAGGATTGCCCCAGCATTTT. Translated: CASSMWDRVGLPQHF. The chain recombines TRBV19 with TRBJ1-5; 9 nucleotides agree with TRBD1. This CDR3 contains 15 residues. The junction had 9 bases not matched to a gene; V was cut back by 3 bases and J by 9 bases. Germline assignment: CDR1 LNHDA and CDR2 SQIVND (reference sequence).

The chain has TRBV11-2 and TRBJ2-6; no clear D gene. CDR3 length: 17 amino acids. V was trimmed by 0 bases and J by 0 bases, leaving 9 bases between them. CDR1 is SGHAT, CDR2 FQNNGV, per germline. The CDR3 DNA reads TGTGCCAGCAGCTTAGACCCACCTAGCTCTGGGGCCAACGTCCTGACTTTC. This encodes CASSLDPPSSGANVLTF.

The chain combines TRBV6-6 with TRBJ1-4; D gene ambiguous. The germline V gene has CDR1 MNHNY and CDR2 SVGAGI (reference sequence). This CDR3 has 14 residues. V was pared by 2 bases and J by 3 bases, with 7 bases between. The DNA for the CDR3 is TGTGCCAGCAGTTACGTCGGGGCTAATGAAAAACTGTTTTTT. Encoded protein: CASSYVGANEKLFF.

A word on this clone: This CDR3 is also generated by other DNA sequences in the sample. The gene calls are TRBV6-6 and TRBJ1-1; 8 positions agree with TRBD1. The CDR3 loop spans 16 amino acids. Trimming cost V 7 bases and J 3 bases; bases outside gene matches: 13. Germline CDR1 reads MNHNY; CDR2 reads SVGAGI (reference sequence). The CDR3 sequence is CASTFGTGVAYTEAFF. The CDR3 region has the DNA TGTGCCAGCACTTTTGGGACAGGAGTCGCCTACACTGAAGCTTTCTTT.

A single count supports this clone. The chain couples TRBV6-1 to TRBJ1-6; 7 bases are shared with TRBD1. Germline V CDR1 and CDR2: MNHNS, SASEGT. The CDR3 spans 15 residues. The V segment lost 6 bases and the J segment 5 bases; nucleotides outside the gene matches: 7. The CDR3: CASSGYRGNNSPLHF. Written as DNA, the CDR3 is TGTGCCAGCAGCGGGTACAGGGGAAATAATTCACCCCTCCACTTT.

In its sample, this clone was seen once. The CDR3 loop reads CASSLGAGQGISYEQYF. The CDR3 region has the DNA TGTGCCAGCAGCTTGGGGGCCGGACAGGGTATCTCCTACGAGCAGTACTTC. The chain is built from TRBV5-5 and TRBJ2-7; 8 bases are a match to TRBD1. Trimming cost V 0 bases and J 0 bases; bases outside gene matches: 8. Germline V gene sequence: CDR1 SGHKS, CDR2 YYEKEE (reference sequence). This CDR3 has 17 residues.

This chain links TRBV7-2 with TRBJ1-6, with D unclear. CDR1 SGHTA and CDR2 FQGNSA come from the germline V gene. The V gene lost 3 bases and the J gene lost 9 bases, with 12 bases spanning the gap. This CDR3 has 14 residues. The CDR3 spells CASSFSFNFSPLHF. CDR3 in DNA: TGTGCCAGCAGCTTTAGCTTCAATTTTTCACCCCTCCACTTT. Using reference TRBV7-2 and TRBJ1-6 for the parts outside the CDR3, the full variable domain is GAGVSQSPSNKVTEKGKDVELRCDPISGHTALYWYRQSLGQGLEFLIYFQGNSAPDKSGLPSDRFSAERTGGSVSTLTIQRTQQEDSAVYLCASSFSFNFSPLHFGNGTRLTVT.

The V and J genes are TRBV6-6 and TRBJ1-4; possible D gene TRBD1, 6 bases. The CDR3 length is 12 residues. Trimming took 4 bases from V and 13 from J, leaving 13 bases between them. The germline gives CDR1 MNHNY, CDR2 SVGAGI (reference sequence). The CDR3 protein is CASSSRGLGLFF. CDR3 coding DNA: TGTGCCAGCAGTTCCAGGGGCTTGGGACTGTTTTTT.

This sequence joins TRBV2 and TRBJ2-7, with 10 bases lining up with TRBD1. V lost 6 bases, J lost 4 bases, and 9 bases stayed unmatched. CDR3 size: 15 residues. Germline V gene data show CDR1 as SNHLY and CDR2 as FYNNEI. The CDR3 DNA reads as TGTGCCAGCAGGCCACCCGACAGGGGGCTTTACGAGCAGTACTTC. Translation: CASRPPDRGLYEQYF.

This clone appeared a few times. This chain joins TRBV4-2 and TRBJ1-3; D unresolved. Trimming took 0 bases from V and 0 from J, leaving 12 bases between them. The CDR3 runs 17 residues. CDR1 and CDR2 (germline): LGHNA, YNFKEQ. The CDR3 bases are TGTGCCAGCAGCCAAGATTGGCAGTCCCACTCTGGAAACACCATATATTTT. Residues: CASSQDWQSHSGNTIYF.

The chain couples TRBV6-6 to TRBJ2-5; 9 bases are a match to TRBD1. Per the germline V gene, CDR1 is MNHNY and CDR2 is SVGAGI (reference sequence). The CDR3 has 13 amino acids. With 4 bases clipped from V and 5 bases from J, the junction kept 2 bases outside the gene matches. The CDR3 spells CASSLQGAETQYF. In DNA, the CDR3 is TGTGCCAGCAGTTTACAGGGGGCTGAGACCCAGTACTTC.

As DNA, the CDR3 is TGTGCCACCAACCCCCGGGTGGGACAGGCTAATGGCTACACCTTC. Translating it yields CATNPRVGQANGYTF. The chain has TRBV6-6 and TRBJ1-2; 8 nucleotides line up with TRBD1. This CDR3 spans 15 amino acids. Germline loops: CDR1 MNHNY, CDR2 SVGAGI (reference sequence). Losses at the gene ends were 10 bases for V and 6 bases for J; bases not matched to a gene: 16.

This rearrangement joins TRBV27 to TRBJ1-2; TRBD1 matches 10 bases. Germline V gives CDR1 MNHEY, CDR2 SMNVEV (reference sequence). J lost 0 bases, V lost 9 bases, and 19 bases had no gene match. This CDR3 region has 19 residues. Here the CDR3 reads CARTHLESGQGTPNYGYTF. The CDR3 coding sequence is TGTGCCAGGACACACTTAGAATCGGGACAGGGGACTCCTAACTATGGCTACACCTTC.

The chain employs TRBV27 and TRBJ2-5; D is possibly TRBD2 (6 bases). This CDR3 has 12 residues. Trimming shortened V by 6 bases and J by 2 bases, and 7 bases separated the two germline ends. The germline CDR1 and CDR2 sequences are MNHEY and SMNVEV (reference sequence). CDR3 sequence (DNA): TGTGCCAGCAGGGGACTGCAAGAGACCCAGTACTTC. Encoded protein: CASRGLQETQYF.

Here the CDR3 DNA reads TGCAGCGTGATTCGGGGGGGGACCTACGAGCAGTACTTC. Translation: CSVIRGGTYEQYF. The genes are TRBV29-1 and TRBJ2-7; 8 bases agree with TRBD2. V lost 6 bases and J lost 2; bases outside the gene matches: 6. Germline CDR1 reads SQVTM; CDR2 reads ANQGSEA. The CDR3 length is 13 residues.